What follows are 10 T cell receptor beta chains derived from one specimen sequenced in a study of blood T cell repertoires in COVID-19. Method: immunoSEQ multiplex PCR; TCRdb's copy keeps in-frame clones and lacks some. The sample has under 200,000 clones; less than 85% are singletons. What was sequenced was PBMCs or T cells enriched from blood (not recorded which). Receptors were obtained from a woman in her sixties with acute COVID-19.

In nucleotides, the CDR3 is TGTGCCAGCAGCCAAGTACCCGGGGAGGGAAGAGGAGAGACCCAGTACTTC. Translated, it gives CASSQVPGEGRGETQYF. The chain carries TRBV4-2 and TRBJ2-5; 7 bases match TRBD2. The CDR3 length is 17 residues. The germline V gene has CDR1 LGHNA and CDR2 YNFKEQ. Trimming took 1 base from V and 4 from J; bases not matched to a gene: 12.

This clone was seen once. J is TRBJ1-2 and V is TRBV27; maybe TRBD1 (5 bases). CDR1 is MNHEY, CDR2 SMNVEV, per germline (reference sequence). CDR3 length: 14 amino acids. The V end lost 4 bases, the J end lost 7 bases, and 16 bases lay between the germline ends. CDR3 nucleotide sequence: TGTGCCAGCAGTTCCCTCAGGGATCGAAGTGGCTACACCTTC. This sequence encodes CASSSLRDRSGYTF.

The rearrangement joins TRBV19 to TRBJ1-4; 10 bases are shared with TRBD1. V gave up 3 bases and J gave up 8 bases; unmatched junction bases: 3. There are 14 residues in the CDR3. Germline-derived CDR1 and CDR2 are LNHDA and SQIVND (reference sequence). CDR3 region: CASSIADRGEKLFF. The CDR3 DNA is TGTGCCAGTAGTATCGCGGACAGGGGGGAAAAACTGTTTTTT.

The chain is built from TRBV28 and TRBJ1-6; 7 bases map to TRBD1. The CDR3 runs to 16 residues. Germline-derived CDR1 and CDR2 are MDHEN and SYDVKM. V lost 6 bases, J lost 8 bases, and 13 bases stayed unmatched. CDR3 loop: CASSRRQGGKDSPLHF. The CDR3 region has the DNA TGTGCCAGCAGCCGGAGACAGGGTGGTAAAGATTCACCCCTCCACTTT.

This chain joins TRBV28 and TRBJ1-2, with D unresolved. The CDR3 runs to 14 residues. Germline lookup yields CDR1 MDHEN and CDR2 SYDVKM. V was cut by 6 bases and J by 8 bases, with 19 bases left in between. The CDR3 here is CASSQSGAFGGYTF. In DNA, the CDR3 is TGTGCCAGCAGCCAGAGCGGCGCCTTTGGAGGCTACACCTTC.

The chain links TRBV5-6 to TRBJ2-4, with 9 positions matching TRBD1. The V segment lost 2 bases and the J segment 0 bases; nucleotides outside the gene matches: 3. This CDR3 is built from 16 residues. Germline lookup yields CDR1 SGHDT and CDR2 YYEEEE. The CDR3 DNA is TGTGCCAGCAGCTTCGACAGGGGGATAGCCAAAAACATTCAGTACTTC. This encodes CASSFDRGIAKNIQYF.

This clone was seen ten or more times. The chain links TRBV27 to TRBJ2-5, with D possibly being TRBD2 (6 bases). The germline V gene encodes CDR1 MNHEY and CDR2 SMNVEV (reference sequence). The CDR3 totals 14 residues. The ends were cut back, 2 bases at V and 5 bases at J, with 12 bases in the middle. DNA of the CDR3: TGTGCCAGCAGTTTACGCCATCGGGGGGAGACCCAGTACTTC. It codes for CASSLRHRGETQYF.

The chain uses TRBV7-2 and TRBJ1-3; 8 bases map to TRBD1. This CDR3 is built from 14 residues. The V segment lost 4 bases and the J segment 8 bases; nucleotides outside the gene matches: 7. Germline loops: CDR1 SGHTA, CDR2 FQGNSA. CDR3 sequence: CASSWTGTGDTIYF. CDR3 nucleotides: TGTGCCAGCAGCTGGACCGGGACAGGAGACACCATATATTTT. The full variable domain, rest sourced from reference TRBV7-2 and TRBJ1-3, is GAGVSQSPSNKVTEKGKDVELRCDPISGHTALYWYRQSLGQGLEFLIYFQGNSAPDKSGLPSDRFSAERTGGSVSTLTIQRTQQEDSAVYLCASSWTGTGDTIYFGEGSWLTVV.

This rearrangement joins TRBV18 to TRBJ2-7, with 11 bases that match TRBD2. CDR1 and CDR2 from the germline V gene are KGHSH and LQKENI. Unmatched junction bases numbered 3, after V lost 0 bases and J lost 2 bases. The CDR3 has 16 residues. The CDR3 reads CASSPPGLAETYEQYF. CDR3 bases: TGTGCCAGCTCACCACCGGGACTAGCGGAGACCTACGAGCAGTACTTC. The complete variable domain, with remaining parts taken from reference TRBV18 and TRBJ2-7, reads NAGVMQNPRHLVRRRGQEARLRCSPMKGHSHVYWYRQLPEEGLKFMVYLQKENIIDESGMPKERFSAEFPKEGPSILRIQQVVRGDSAAYFCASSPPGLAETYEQYFGPGTRLTVT.

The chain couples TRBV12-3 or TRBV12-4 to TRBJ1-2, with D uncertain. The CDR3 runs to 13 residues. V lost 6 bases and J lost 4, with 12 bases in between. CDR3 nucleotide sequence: TGTGCCAGCAGGCGTGAGGGTCTCTATGGCTACACCTTC. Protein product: CASRREGLYGYTF.